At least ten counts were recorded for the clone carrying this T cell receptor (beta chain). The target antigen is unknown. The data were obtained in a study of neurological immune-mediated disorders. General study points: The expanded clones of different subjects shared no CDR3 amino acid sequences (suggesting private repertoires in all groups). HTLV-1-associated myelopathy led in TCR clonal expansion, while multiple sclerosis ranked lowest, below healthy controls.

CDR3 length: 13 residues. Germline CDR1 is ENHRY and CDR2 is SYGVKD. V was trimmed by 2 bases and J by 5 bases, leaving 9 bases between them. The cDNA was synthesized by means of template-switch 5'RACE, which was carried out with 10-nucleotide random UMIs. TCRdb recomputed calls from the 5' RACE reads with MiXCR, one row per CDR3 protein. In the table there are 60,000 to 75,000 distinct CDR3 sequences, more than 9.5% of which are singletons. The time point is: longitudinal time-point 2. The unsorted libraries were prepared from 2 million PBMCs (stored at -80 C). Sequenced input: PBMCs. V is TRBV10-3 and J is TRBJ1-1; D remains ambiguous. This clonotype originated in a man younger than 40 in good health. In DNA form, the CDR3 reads TGTGCCATCAGTGAGGGGCTTCTTACTGAAGCTTTCTTT. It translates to CAISEGLLTEAFF.